A selection of T cell receptor beta chains follows, all from one sample in a study of T-cell reconstitution after alpha-beta-depleted transplantation in children. In TCRdb, the PCR reads were re-called with MiXCR into one record per CDR3 protein. Counted here are 500,000 or so distinct CDR3 sequences, approximately 10% occurring once; the ten biggest clones make up roughly 15%. Sequencing used PBMCs, mostly from graft donor cells, obtained 180 days after TCRalphabeta/CD19-depleted stem cell transplant. The source of these receptors is a female patient aged 2 to 10 who had a stem cell transplant for aplastic anemia, so the T cells may come from the graft donor. Each CDR3 is given with its conserved first and last residue. A D gene is named only where the DNA matches it firmly. The size field is filled for only some rows; it gives once, few, many or a size class.

j_gene: TRBJ2-7; d_gene: .; abundance: few; v_gene: TRBV12-3/TRBV12-4; CDR3aa: CASRAPGPWGSEQYF; CDR3nt: TGTGCCAGCAGGGCGCCGGGCCCCTGGGGCTCCGAGCAGTACTTC
j_gene: TRBJ2-2; d_gene: .; abundance: .; v_gene: TRBV7-6; CDR3aa: CASSSGVQGGELFF; CDR3nt: TGTGCCAGCAGCTCGGGAGTTCAGGGGGGGGAGCTGTTTTTT
j_gene: TRBJ2-2; d_gene: TRBD1; abundance: few; v_gene: TRBV6-1; CDR3aa: CASRLYRDRVGSNTGELFF; CDR3nt: TGTGCCAGCAGACTCTACCGGGACAGGGTGGGTTCGAACACCGGGGAGCTGTTTTTT
j_gene: TRBJ2-3; d_gene: TRBD1; abundance: .; v_gene: TRBV11-2; CDR3aa: CASSQFGQEYTDTQYF; CDR3nt: TGTGCCAGCAGCCAATTTGGACAGGAGTACACAGATACGCAGTATTTT
j_gene: TRBJ2-2; d_gene: .; abundance: .; v_gene: TRBV18; CDR3aa: CASSPFLLRPTGELFF; CDR3nt: TGTGCCAGCTCACCATTCCTACTCCGACCCACCGGGGAGCTGTTTTTT
j_gene: TRBJ2-1; d_gene: TRBD2; abundance: few; v_gene: TRBV12-3/TRBV12-4; CDR3aa: CASSSLAGGQSYNEQFF; CDR3nt: TGTGCCAGCAGTTCATTAGCGGGAGGGCAATCCTACAATGAGCAGTTCTTC
j_gene: TRBJ1-2; d_gene: TRBD1; abundance: few; v_gene: TRBV6-5; CDR3aa: CASSYPGQEKRYTF; CDR3nt: TGTGCCAGCAGTTACCCCGGACAGGAGAAGCGCTACACCTTC
j_gene: TRBJ1-1; d_gene: .; abundance: few; v_gene: TRBV5-1; CDR3aa: CASSSDLIRTEAFF; CDR3nt: TGCGCCAGCAGTTCGGACCTAATCCGCACTGAAGCTTTCTTT
j_gene: TRBJ2-5; d_gene: .; abundance: .; v_gene: TRBV6-1; CDR3aa: CASRLVHLETQYF; CDR3nt: TGTGCCAGCCGCCTCGTACACCTGGAGACCCAGTACTTC
j_gene: TRBJ2-2; d_gene: .; abundance: few; v_gene: TRBV5-1; CDR3aa: CASQRGRNTGELFF; CDR3nt: TGCGCCAGTCAACGGGGCAGGAACACCGGGGAGCTGTTTTTT
j_gene: TRBJ2-7; d_gene: TRBD2; abundance: .; v_gene: TRBV7-2; CDR3aa: CASSFLLRVAGVNEQYF; CDR3nt: TGTGCCAGCAGCTTCCTCCTACGCGTAGCGGGAGTGAACGAGCAGTACTTC
j_gene: TRBJ2-7; d_gene: TRBD1; abundance: few; v_gene: TRBV20-1; CDR3aa: CSASRDRRYEQYF; CDR3nt: TGCAGTGCTAGTCGGGACAGGAGGTACGAGCAGTACTTC
j_gene: TRBJ1-5; d_gene: .; abundance: .; v_gene: TRBV5-8; CDR3aa: CASSFMGGPYQPQHF; CDR3nt: TGTGCCAGCAGCTTTATGGGGGGGCCCTATCAGCCCCAGCATTTT
j_gene: TRBJ2-3; d_gene: TRBD2; abundance: .; v_gene: TRBV10-3; CDR3aa: CAISVGGLIDKDTQYF; CDR3nt: TGTGCCATCAGTGTCGGGGGACTAATAGATAAAGATACGCAGTATTTT
j_gene: TRBJ2-7; d_gene: .; abundance: few; v_gene: TRBV20-1; CDR3aa: CSASPLLRSKGYEQYF; CDR3nt: TGCAGTGCTAGTCCTCTTTTACGGAGCAAAGGCTACGAGCAGTACTTC
j_gene: TRBJ2-3; d_gene: .; abundance: few; v_gene: TRBV7-2; CDR3aa: CASSLPQGTADTQYF; CDR3nt: TGTGCCAGCAGCCTCCCACAGGGTACGGCAGATACGCAGTATTTT
j_gene: TRBJ2-1; d_gene: TRBD2; abundance: few; v_gene: TRBV7-9; CDR3aa: CASSPITSGSLSNEQFF; CDR3nt: TGTGCCAGCAGCCCGATAACTAGCGGGAGCTTGAGTAATGAGCAGTTCTTC
j_gene: TRBJ1-1; d_gene: TRBD1; abundance: few; v_gene: TRBV29-1; CDR3aa: CSVDGGQGFMNTEAFF; CDR3nt: TGCAGCGTTGACGGTGGACAGGGTTTCATGAACACTGAAGCTTTCTTT
j_gene: TRBJ1-1; d_gene: TRBD1; abundance: few; v_gene: TRBV12-3/TRBV12-4; CDR3aa: CASSLRGRGFTEAFF; CDR3nt: TGTGCCAGCAGTCTCAGGGGGCGCGGGTTCACTGAAGCTTTCTTT
j_gene: TRBJ2-5; d_gene: .; abundance: few; v_gene: TRBV7-2; CDR3aa: CASSLLGVDETQYF; CDR3nt: TGTGCCAGCAGCTTATTGGGAGTTGACGAGACCCAGTACTTC
j_gene: TRBJ1-2; d_gene: .; abundance: few; v_gene: TRBV20-1; CDR3aa: CSASPAGTEGYTF; CDR3nt: TGCAGTGCTAGCCCCGCAGGGACGGAAGGCTACACCTTC
j_gene: TRBJ2-7; d_gene: TRBD2; abundance: .; v_gene: TRBV6-5; CDR3aa: CASSFRVGLVYEQYF; CDR3nt: TGTGCCAGCAGTTTTAGGGTGGGACTAGTCTACGAGCAGTACTTC
j_gene: TRBJ2-2; d_gene: .; abundance: many; v_gene: TRBV12-3/TRBV12-4; CDR3aa: CASSVRTGCPNTGELFF; CDR3nt: TGTGCCAGCAGTGTCAGAACAGGCTGCCCGAACACCGGGGAGCTGTTTTTT
j_gene: TRBJ2-2; d_gene: .; abundance: .; v_gene: TRBV12-3/TRBV12-4; CDR3aa: CASSGMGSTTGELFF; CDR3nt: TGTGCCAGCAGTGGGATGGGCAGTACTACCGGGGAGCTGTTTTTT
j_gene: TRBJ1-5; d_gene: .; abundance: .; v_gene: TRBV10-3; CDR3aa: CAISEGLRNQPQHF; CDR3nt: TGTGCCATCAGTGAGGGGCTGCGCAATCAGCCCCAGCATTTT
j_gene: TRBJ1-2; d_gene: .; abundance: many; v_gene: TRBV20-1; CDR3aa: CSARRLYGYTF; CDR3nt: TGCAGTGCCCGTCGGCTCTATGGCTACACCTTC
j_gene: TRBJ1-1; d_gene: .; abundance: few; v_gene: TRBV28; CDR3aa: CASSPGGAGMTEAFF; CDR3nt: TGTGCCAGCAGCCCCGGGGGGGCAGGGATGACTGAAGCTTTCTTT
j_gene: TRBJ2-6; d_gene: .; abundance: many; v_gene: TRBV5-1; CDR3aa: CASSYDNSGANVLTF; CDR3nt: TGCGCCAGCAGCTACGACAACTCTGGGGCCAACGTCCTGACTTTC
j_gene: TRBJ2-1; d_gene: .; abundance: many; v_gene: TRBV27; CDR3aa: CASSNLGPGLLNNEQFF; CDR3nt: TGTGCCAGCAGTAACCTAGGTCCAGGGCTTTTAAACAATGAGCAGTTCTTC
j_gene: TRBJ1-3; d_gene: .; abundance: few; v_gene: TRBV7-2; CDR3aa: CASSLEWGSGNTIYF; CDR3nt: TGTGCCAGCAGCTTAGAATGGGGCTCTGGAAACACCATATATTTT
j_gene: TRBJ2-3; d_gene: .; abundance: few; v_gene: TRBV18; CDR3aa: CASSPLPAKSTDTQYF; CDR3nt: TGTGCCAGCTCACCTTTGCCGGCAAAAAGCACAGATACGCAGTATTTT
j_gene: TRBJ2-5; d_gene: .; abundance: .; v_gene: TRBV27; CDR3aa: CASSASGETQYF; CDR3nt: TGTGCCAGCAGTGCCTCGGGGGAGACCCAGTACTTC
j_gene: TRBJ2-3; d_gene: .; abundance: once; v_gene: TRBV18; CDR3aa: CASSPSGLTTDTQYF; CDR3nt: TGTGCCAGCTCACCATCCGGACTAACCACAGATACGCAGTATTTT
j_gene: TRBJ1-4; d_gene: .; abundance: few; v_gene: TRBV12-3/TRBV12-4; CDR3aa: CASRQNSGSRQKLFF; CDR3nt: TGTGCCAGCAGGCAAAATAGCGGGAGTCGACAAAAACTGTTTTTT
j_gene: TRBJ2-1; d_gene: .; abundance: .; v_gene: TRBV12-3/TRBV12-4; CDR3aa: CASSLRAVSYNEQFF; CDR3nt: TGTGCCAGCAGTTTGAGAGCGGTCTCCTACAATGAGCAGTTCTTC
j_gene: TRBJ1-6; d_gene: TRBD1; abundance: .; v_gene: TRBV20-1; CDR3aa: CSARGGTGDTPLHF; CDR3nt: TGCAGTGCTAGAGGGGGGACAGGGGACACACCCCTCCACTTT
j_gene: TRBJ1-4; d_gene: .; abundance: few; v_gene: TRBV28; CDR3aa: CASSEGPTNEKLFF; CDR3nt: TGTGCCAGCAGCGAGGGCCCAACTAATGAAAAACTGTTTTTT
j_gene: TRBJ1-4; d_gene: TRBD1; abundance: few; v_gene: TRBV20-1; CDR3aa: CSARPPGQGALATNEKLFF; CDR3nt: TGCAGTGCTAGACCACCGGGACAGGGGGCCCTTGCAACTAATGAAAAACTGTTTTTT
j_gene: TRBJ2-5; d_gene: TRBD1; abundance: .; v_gene: TRBV4-3; CDR3aa: CASSQYRGTEETQYF; CDR3nt: TGCGCCAGCAGCCAATACAGGGGGACAGAAGAGACCCAGTACTTC
j_gene: TRBJ2-7; d_gene: TRBD2; abundance: .; v_gene: TRBV20-1; CDR3aa: CSARDTFHVSGRKAYEQYF; CDR3nt: TGCAGTGCTAGAGATACATTTCATGTCAGCGGGAGGAAAGCCTACGAGCAGTACTTC
j_gene: TRBJ2-3; d_gene: .; abundance: .; v_gene: TRBV7-9; CDR3aa: CATTPRDTQYF; CDR3nt: TGTGCCACCACCCCGAGAGATACGCAGTATTTT
j_gene: TRBJ2-5; d_gene: TRBD2; abundance: .; v_gene: TRBV28; CDR3aa: CASSPGGRQETQYF; CDR3nt: TGTGCCAGCAGCCCCGGGGGGAGACAAGAGACCCAGTACTTC
j_gene: TRBJ1-2; d_gene: .; abundance: few; v_gene: TRBV28; CDR3aa: CASSFSVSGYTF; CDR3nt: TGTGCCAGCAGTTTTTCAGTGAGTGGCTACACCTTC
j_gene: TRBJ1-2; d_gene: .; abundance: few; v_gene: TRBV27; CDR3aa: CASSVAPNYGYTF; CDR3nt: TGTGCCAGCAGTGTCGCCCCGAACTATGGCTACACCTTC
j_gene: TRBJ2-2; d_gene: .; abundance: .; v_gene: TRBV12-3/TRBV12-4; CDR3aa: CASSSSPTGELFF; CDR3nt: TGTGCCAGCAGCTCTTCACCCACCGGGGAGCTGTTTTTT
j_gene: TRBJ2-5; d_gene: TRBD1; abundance: .; v_gene: TRBV18; CDR3aa: CASSPQQGFETQYF; CDR3nt: TGTGCCAGCTCACCACAACAGGGGTTCGAGACCCAGTACTTC
j_gene: TRBJ2-3; d_gene: TRBD2; abundance: .; v_gene: TRBV11-2; CDR3aa: CASSLVPLAGLLSTDTQYF; CDR3nt: TGTGCCAGCAGCTTAGTTCCGCTAGCGGGCCTCCTTAGCACAGATACGCAGTATTTT
j_gene: TRBJ2-1; d_gene: .; abundance: .; v_gene: TRBV7-2; CDR3aa: CASSPQPSLYDNEQFF; CDR3nt: TGTGCCAGCAGCCCCCAACCATCGCTGTACGACAATGAGCAGTTCTTC
j_gene: TRBJ2-3; d_gene: .; abundance: .; v_gene: TRBV19; CDR3aa: CASRRTGSVTDTQYF; CDR3nt: TGTGCCAGTAGAAGGACCGGGAGTGTAACAGATACGCAGTATTTT
j_gene: TRBJ1-2; d_gene: TRBD1; abundance: .; v_gene: TRBV28; CDR3aa: CASSLMRGRSYGYTF; CDR3nt: TGTGCCAGCAGTTTAATGAGGGGGCGCTCCTATGGCTACACCTTC
j_gene: TRBJ2-5; d_gene: .; abundance: few; v_gene: TRBV18; CDR3aa: CASSPLPDSAQETQYF; CDR3nt: TGTGCCAGCTCACCACTGCCCGACAGCGCGCAAGAGACCCAGTACTTC
j_gene: TRBJ2-4; d_gene: .; abundance: few; v_gene: TRBV19; CDR3aa: CASSSDLGKNIQYF; CDR3nt: TGTGCCAGTAGTTCGGACCTTGGGAAAAACATTCAGTACTTC
j_gene: TRBJ2-3; d_gene: .; abundance: .; v_gene: TRBV28; CDR3aa: CASSLISGAPTDTQYF; CDR3nt: TGTGCCAGCAGTTTGATATCAGGGGCTCCCACAGATACGCAGTATTTT